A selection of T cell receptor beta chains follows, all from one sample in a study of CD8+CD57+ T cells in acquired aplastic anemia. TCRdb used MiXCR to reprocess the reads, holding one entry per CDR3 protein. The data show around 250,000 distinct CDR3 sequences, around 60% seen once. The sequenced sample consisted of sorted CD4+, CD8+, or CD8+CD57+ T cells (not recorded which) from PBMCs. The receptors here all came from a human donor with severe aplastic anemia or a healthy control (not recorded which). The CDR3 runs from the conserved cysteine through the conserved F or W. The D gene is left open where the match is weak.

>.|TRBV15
CATSRTDQPQHF
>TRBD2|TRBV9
CASSVETSGGAYEQYF
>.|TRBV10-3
CAISGADSYGYTF
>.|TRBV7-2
CASSISRSQSIDTQYF
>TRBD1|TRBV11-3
CASSSGGTAYNEQFF
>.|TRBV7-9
CASSPRGDGTDTQYF
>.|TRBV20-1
CSARVPGRGAYEQYF
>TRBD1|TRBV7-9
CASTPGQGYEQYF
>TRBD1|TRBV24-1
CATQGEDYGYTF
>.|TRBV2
CASSPARFGTEAFF
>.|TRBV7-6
CASSSLTTETQYF
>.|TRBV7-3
CASSLGGAHGTYEQYF
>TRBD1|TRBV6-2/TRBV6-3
CASSPRGQGQTVKYF
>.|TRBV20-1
CSARGAGYTGELFF
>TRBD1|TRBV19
CASSGTVSGNTIYF
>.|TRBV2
CASTREFVTDTQYF
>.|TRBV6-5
CASSFATEANTEAFF